This entry is about one T cell receptor (beta chain). The sample comes from a study of technical replicates of blood from several donors. From germline, CDR1 is MNHNS and CDR2 SASEGT. The CDR3 is 14 residues long. The trim removed 5 bases at V and 2 bases at J, leaving 4 bases unmatched. Some clones are missing from TCRdb's copy, which holds only in-frame ones; the method was immunoSEQ multiplex PCR. The sample yields tens of thousands of clones, 95% seen once. The receptor's source is a human donor in good health. Sequencing was carried out using T cells isolated from PBMCs. V gene TRBV6-1 combines with J gene TRBJ2-7, with 9 bases fitting TRBD2. The CDR3 region is CASSLSGRPYEQYF. Here the CDR3 DNA reads TGTGCCAGCAGTCTAAGCGGGAGGCCCTACGAGCAGTACTTC.